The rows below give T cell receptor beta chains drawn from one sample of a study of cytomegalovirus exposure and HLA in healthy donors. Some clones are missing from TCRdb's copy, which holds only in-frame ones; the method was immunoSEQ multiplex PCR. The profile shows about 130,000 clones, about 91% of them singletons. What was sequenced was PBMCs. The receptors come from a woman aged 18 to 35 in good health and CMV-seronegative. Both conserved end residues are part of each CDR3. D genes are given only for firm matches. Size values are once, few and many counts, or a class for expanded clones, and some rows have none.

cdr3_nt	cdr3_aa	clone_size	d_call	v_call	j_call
TGTGCCAGCAGCCCCTGGGCGAGACAGGGGGCGGTAGGAACAGATACGCAGTATTTT	CASSPWARQGAVGTDTQYF	NA	TRBD1	TRBV9	TRBJ2-3
TGTGCAGCCGGGACAGCCCAAGAGACCCAGTACTTC	CAAGTAQETQYF	NA	TRBD1	TRBV28	TRBJ2-5
TGTGCCAGCAGGCCGGAGATGACAGGGGGCAATGAGCAGTTCTTC	CASRPEMTGGNEQFF	NA	TRBD1	TRBV2	TRBJ2-1
TGTGCCAGCTCACCCCTTGAGGGCACAAGCTACGAGCAGTACTTC	CASSPLEGTSYEQYF	NA	NA	TRBV18	TRBJ2-7
TGTGCCAGCAGCTTAGAAGGGCGGGATGGGGAGACCCAGTACTTC	CASSLEGRDGETQYF	NA	NA	TRBV11-3	TRBJ2-5
TGCGCCAGCAGTGAGTGGCGAGGGAACACTGAAGCTTTCTTT	CASSEWRGNTEAFF	few	NA	TRBV10-1	TRBJ1-1
TGTGCCAGCAGTTACTCCCGGGGCACCGGGGAGCTGTTTTTT	CASSYSRGTGELFF	NA	NA	TRBV6-5	TRBJ2-2
TGTGCCAGCTCCCCAGGGGCGGGCAATCAGCCCCAGCATTTT	CASSPGAGNQPQHF	NA	NA	TRBV27	TRBJ1-5
TGTGCCTGGGGAGAAACCCACAATGAGCAGTTCTTC	CAWGETHNEQFF	NA	NA	TRBV30	TRBJ2-1
TGTGCCAGCAGCTCCCGGGACAGGTACTACGAGCAGTACTTC	CASSSRDRYYEQYF	NA	TRBD1	TRBV5-4	TRBJ2-7
TGTGCCAGCAGCTGGGGGACCTTAGCGGGGTACCACACAGATACGCAGTATTTT	CASSWGTLAGYHTDTQYF	NA	TRBD2	TRBV7-2	TRBJ2-3
TGTGCCTGGAGATACAGCCAAGTTCTTCCTGAAGCTTTCTTT	CAWRYSQVLPEAFF	NA	NA	TRBV30	TRBJ1-1
TGTGCCATCAGTGCCCAGGGCCCTCCTACCTACAATGAGCAGTTCTTC	CAISAQGPPTYNEQFF	NA	NA	TRBV10-3	TRBJ2-1
TGTGCCAGCTCACCTTGGGACAGGGGGGCCTATGGCTACACCTTC	CASSPWDRGAYGYTF	NA	TRBD1	TRBV18	TRBJ1-2
TGTGCCAGCAGCTTAAAGGGAGGTCAGGTTGAGCAGTTCTTC	CASSLKGGQVEQFF	NA	NA	TRBV7-2	TRBJ2-1
TGTGCCAGCAGCTATCCGGGAGTGAAAGGAAACACCATATATTTT	CASSYPGVKGNTIYF	NA	NA	TRBV16	TRBJ1-3
TGCGCCAGCAGCTCTGACAGCCTTTACGAGCAGTACTTC	CASSSDSLYEQYF	NA	NA	TRBV5-1	TRBJ2-7
TGCAGCGGCTACGGACAGTTAAACACTGAAGCTTTCTTT	CSGYGQLNTEAFF	NA	NA	TRBV29-1	TRBJ1-1
TGTGCCTGGAGTCAACAGGGGGACACTGAAGCTTTCTTT	CAWSQQGDTEAFF	NA	TRBD1	TRBV30	TRBJ1-1
TGTGCCAGCACCAAAGGGGTGAACACTGAAGCTTTCTTT	CASTKGVNTEAFF	NA	NA	TRBV25-1	TRBJ1-1
TGTGCCAGCTGCGGGGCACGAAACTTATACGAGCAGTACTTC	CASCGARNLYEQYF	NA	NA	TRBV21-1	TRBJ2-7
TGTGCCAGTAGGTCACAGGGTAGTGGAAACACCATATATTTT	CASRSQGSGNTIYF	NA	NA	TRBV19	TRBJ1-3
TGTGCCAGTAGTAAGGGGCAGATTAGCAATCAGCCCCAGCATTTT	CASSKGQISNQPQHF	NA	NA	TRBV19	TRBJ1-5
TGTGCCAGCAGTTTTAGGACGACGGGACAGGGTAGCGAGCAGTACTTC	CASSFRTTGQGSEQYF	NA	TRBD1	TRBV27	TRBJ2-7
TGTGCCAGTAGTATAGGACAGGGAAACGAGCAGTACTTC	CASSIGQGNEQYF	NA	TRBD1	TRBV19	TRBJ2-7
TGTGCCAGCAGCTCCGACAGGGATCAGCCCCAGCATTTT	CASSSDRDQPQHF	NA	TRBD1	TRBV6-5	TRBJ1-5
TGCGCCAGCAGCCTGGGACAGGGGGAGCGCACTGAAGCTTTCTTT	CASSLGQGERTEAFF	NA	TRBD1	TRBV5-1	TRBJ1-1
TGTGCCAGCAGCTTAGGGGCAGAAGAGACCCAGTACTTC	CASSLGAEETQYF	NA	NA	TRBV11-2	TRBJ2-5
TGTGCCAGCAGCGAAATGAGCGGGAGGAGCACAGATACGCAGTATTTT	CASSEMSGRSTDTQYF	NA	TRBD2	TRBV6-1	TRBJ2-3
TGTGCCAGCAGTGAAGTGGCAGGGTATGGCTACACCTTC	CASSEVAGYGYTF	NA	NA	TRBV6-1	TRBJ1-2
TGTGCCAGCAGTTACGGGCGGGGGGGTACAGATACGCAGTATTTT	CASSYGRGGTDTQYF	NA	TRBD2	TRBV6-5	TRBJ2-3
TGTGCCAGCAGCCAAGTCCATGCAACTAGCGGGGCCAGCACAGATACGCAGTATTTT	CASSQVHATSGASTDTQYF	few	TRBD2	TRBV4-2	TRBJ2-3
TGTGCCAGCAGTCTAGACAATAAATCGACTAGCGGGGGGCAAGATACGCAGTATTTT	CASSLDNKSTSGGQDTQYF	once	TRBD2	TRBV2	TRBJ2-3
TGCGCCAGCAGTGACCGGGACAGGGGTTTGGATGCTGAAGCTTTCTTT	CASSDRDRGLDAEAFF	NA	TRBD1	TRBV10-1	TRBJ1-1
TGTGCCAGTAGTATAGATCGACCAGGGGAAAATGGCTACACCTTC	CASSIDRPGENGYTF	NA	NA	TRBV19	TRBJ1-2
TGTGCCATCCCGGACAGGTACTTC	CAIPDRYF	once	NA	TRBV2	TRBJ2-5
TGTGCCAGCACCCACACCGACAGCGTGAACACCGGGGAGCTGTTTTTT	CASTHTDSVNTGELFF	NA	NA	TRBV5-6	TRBJ2-2
TGTGCCAGCAGTTTATTTTCAGGGGTGCGGGTCGGACCCCAGCATTTT	CASSLFSGVRVGPQHF	NA	NA	TRBV28	TRBJ1-5
TGTGCCAGCAGCGCCGCGGACACCGGGGAGCTGTTTTTT	CASSAADTGELFF	NA	NA	TRBV6-4	TRBJ2-2
TGTGCCAGCAAGTGGGGGACTAGCGTTAACACAGATACGCAGTATTTT	CASKWGTSVNTDTQYF	NA	TRBD2	TRBV2	TRBJ2-3
TGTGCCAGCAGTCTCCTAGCGGGGGTGGTGGGTGAGCAGTTCTTC	CASSLLAGVVGEQFF	few	TRBD2	TRBV14	TRBJ2-1
TGTGCCAGCTCACCATCTCCCGGACAAGAGCAGTTCTTC	CASSPSPGQEQFF	NA	NA	TRBV18	TRBJ2-1
TGTGCCAGCAGCTTGTGGGCGAACACTGAAGCTTTCTTT	CASSLWANTEAFF	NA	NA	TRBV5-4	TRBJ1-1
TGTGCCAGTAAATATAAAGGGGTATACGAGCAGTACTTC	CASKYKGVYEQYF	NA	NA	TRBV28	TRBJ2-7
TGTGCCAGCAGATTGGGACTAGCGGGGTCTGTGAACACCGGGGAGCTGTTTTTT	CASRLGLAGSVNTGELFF	NA	TRBD2	TRBV7-9	TRBJ2-2